This T cell receptor beta chain was obtained from a study of blood T cells in healthy people across ages. The CDR3 extends over 12 amino acids. Germline CDR1 is SGHNT and CDR2 is YYREEE (reference sequence). PCR was performed a second time for about 7 to 12 cycles using a sample-barcoded 5' primer and a J-beta primer mix. Every cDNA molecule bore a tag from a template-switch adaptor containing 12 random nucleotides. In TCRdb, the 5' RACE reads were re-called with MiXCR into one record per CDR3 protein. The sample carries 730,000 or so distinct CDR3 sequences, around 41% recorded once. The chain links TRBV5-4 to TRBJ2-7; TRBD2 agrees at 7 bases. The end of the DNA aligns better with TRBJ2-5, so the J call may be wrong. The source is a man older than 75 in good health. What was sequenced was blood. The CDR3 loop reads CGVGGRGETQYF. CDR3 bases: TGTGGGGTAGGCGGGAGAGGGGAGACCCAGTACTTC.